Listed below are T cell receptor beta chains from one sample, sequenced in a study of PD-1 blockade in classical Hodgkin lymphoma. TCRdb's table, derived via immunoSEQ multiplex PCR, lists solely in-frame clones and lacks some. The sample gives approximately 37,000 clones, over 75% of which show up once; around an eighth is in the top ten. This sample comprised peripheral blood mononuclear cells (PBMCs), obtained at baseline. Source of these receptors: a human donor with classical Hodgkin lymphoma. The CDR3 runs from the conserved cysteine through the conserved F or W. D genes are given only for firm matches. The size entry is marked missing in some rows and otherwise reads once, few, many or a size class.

TGTGCCACTTCCGACAGGGGGGCCAACGTCCTGACTTTC	CATSDRGANVLTF	TRBJ2-6	-	TRBV13	few
TGTGCCACACAAACCAGGGTTAAGTCCTACAATGAGCAGTTCTTC	CATQTRVKSYNEQFF	TRBJ2-1	-	TRBV2	-
TGTGCCAGCAGCGTAGGGACTAGCGGGGCCACAGATACGCAGTATTTT	CASSVGTSGATDTQYF	TRBJ2-3	TRBD2	TRBV9	-
TGTGCCAGCAGCCCCGGTAGGGACGGGTACGAGCAGTACTTC	CASSPGRDGYEQYF	TRBJ2-7	-	TRBV27	-
TGTGCCTGGAGGGGGGACGGGCTGGATGAAAAACTGTTTTTT	CAWRGDGLDEKLFF	TRBJ1-4	-	TRBV30	-
TGTGCCAGCAGCTCTGGACAGGGGTATGGCTACACCTTC	CASSSGQGYGYTF	TRBJ1-2	TRBD1	TRBV7-9	-
TGCGCCAGCAGCTTGGGACAGGGAGGAGATACGCAGTATTTT	CASSLGQGGDTQYF	TRBJ2-3	-	TRBV5-1	-
TGTGCCAGCAGCTTACGAGCGGGGGGGGACGAGCAGTACTTC	CASSLRAGGDEQYF	TRBJ2-7	TRBD2	TRBV7-2	-
TGTGCCAGCAGCTTAGCCACAGGGCCCAATCAGCCCCAGCATTTT	CASSLATGPNQPQHF	TRBJ1-5	-	TRBV11-2	-
TGTGCCAGCAGGTTGATGGATTCACCCCTCCACTTT	CASRLMDSPLHF	TRBJ1-6	-	TRBV25-1	-
TGCGCCAGCAGCTTGACGGGCCCTTACAATGAGCAGTTCTTC	CASSLTGPYNEQFF	TRBJ2-1	-	TRBV5-1	-
TGTGCTAGTAAGGGGTTAGGGAATGAGCAGTTCTTC	CASKGLGNEQFF	TRBJ2-1	-	TRBV12-5	-
TGTGCCAGTAGCCCGAGCCCCAAGGGACCCCAGACCTACGAGCAGTACTTC	CASSPSPKGPQTYEQYF	TRBJ2-7	-	TRBV19	-
TGTGCTAGTGGTGGCAGACTAAGGGGCTCCTACGAGCAGTACTTC	CASGGRLRGSYEQYF	TRBJ2-7	-	TRBV12-5	once
TGTGCCAGTAGTATAGGAGTGTCTAGCACAGATACGCAGTATTTT	CASSIGVSSTDTQYF	TRBJ2-3	-	TRBV19	-
TGTGCCGGCCGACAGGGGTACACAGATACGCAGTATTTT	CAGRQGYTDTQYF	TRBJ2-3	TRBD1	TRBV6-1	-
TGTGCCAGCAGCTTGGCGAGATACTATGGCTACACCTTC	CASSLARYYGYTF	TRBJ1-2	-	TRBV5-6	-
TGTGCCAGCAGTTACGGGGGGGCCAATGAGCAGTTCTTC	CASSYGGANEQFF	TRBJ2-1	-	TRBV6-6	few
TGTGCCAGCAGCTTATCAGCGGGCAATACAGATACGCAGTATTTT	CASSLSAGNTDTQYF	TRBJ2-3	-	TRBV7-2	-
TGCGCCAGCAGCCAAGGGGCCCAGCGGAGCCTCACAGATACGCAGTATTTT	CASSQGAQRSLTDTQYF	TRBJ2-3	-	TRBV4-1	-
TGTGCCAGCAGCTTGGAGGGGAATGATGGCTACACCTTC	CASSLEGNDGYTF	TRBJ1-2	-	TRBV5-6	-
TGCGCCAGCAGCCAACGAGAAGGGAACCATGAGCAGTTCTTC	CASSQREGNHEQFF	TRBJ2-1	-	TRBV4-1	-
TGTGCCAGCAGCCTTGGGACTAGCGGGACGAACACCGGGGAGCTGTTTTTT	CASSLGTSGTNTGELFF	TRBJ2-2	TRBD2	TRBV4-2	-
TGTGCCTGGAGTGCCGGGGCCGAGCAGTACTTC	CAWSAGAEQYF	TRBJ2-7	-	TRBV30	few
TGTGCCAGCAGCTTGCGGACAGGTTCTAACTATGGCTACACCTTC	CASSLRTGSNYGYTF	TRBJ1-2	TRBD1	TRBV7-2	-
TGTGCCAGCAGCTTAGCAGGAGGAACTCAGCCCCAGCATTTT	CASSLAGGTQPQHF	TRBJ1-5	-	TRBV7-9	-
TGTGCCAGCAGCTTGGGGCAGGGTTCACCCCTCCACTTT	CASSLGQGSPLHF	TRBJ1-6	-	TRBV5-6	-
TGTGCCAGCCGCGGCCTCTCACCCTACAATGAGCAGTTCTTC	CASRGLSPYNEQFF	TRBJ2-1	-	TRBV25-1	-
TGTGCCAGCAGGGCGGGGGTGGCTCAGCCCCAGCATTTT	CASRAGVAQPQHF	TRBJ1-5	-	TRBV6-5	-
TGTGCCAGTAGTATCTCCTCGGGGATAGGCAATGAGCAGTTCTTC	CASSISSGIGNEQFF	TRBJ2-1	-	TRBV19	-
TGCGCCAGCAGCCCGGACAGGAGCACAGATACGCAGTATTTT	CASSPDRSTDTQYF	TRBJ2-3	TRBD1	TRBV5-1	-
TGTGCCAGCAGCGTAGAAGGGCTAGCGGGGAACGAGCAGTACTTC	CASSVEGLAGNEQYF	TRBJ2-7	TRBD2	TRBV9	many
TGCGCCAGCAGCCCGGACAGGGGGCAGGAGACCCAGTACTTC	CASSPDRGQETQYF	TRBJ2-5	TRBD1	TRBV5-1	medium-sized
TGTGCCAGCAGCGGATTTAGCGGGGCATACAATGAGCAGTTCTTC	CASSGFSGAYNEQFF	TRBJ2-1	TRBD2	TRBV7-8	few
TGTGCCAGCAGTGAAGCTTTTGTGCGAGCTTTCTTT	CASSEAFVRAFF	TRBJ1-1	-	TRBV2	-
TGTGCCAGTAGTATAGCCCACGGAGAACAGCCCCAGCATTTT	CASSIAHGEQPQHF	TRBJ1-5	-	TRBV19	medium-sized
TGTGCCTGGACTAGCGGGGGGCTGATCACAGATACGCAGTATTTT	CAWTSGGLITDTQYF	TRBJ2-3	TRBD2	TRBV30	-
TGTGCCAGCAGTGGTCCCGGAGGGACGGGTGAAGCTTTCTTT	CASSGPGGTGEAFF	TRBJ1-1	-	TRBV2	-
TGTGCCTGGAGTGTGGCAGGGGGCGAGGAAAACATTCAGTACTTC	CAWSVAGGEENIQYF	TRBJ2-4	TRBD1	TRBV30	-
TGTGCCAGCCGGGAGTTCTTTAGCGGATCCTACGAGCAGTACTTC	CASREFFSGSYEQYF	TRBJ2-7	-	TRBV5-6	few
TGTGCCACCTACCTAGGGACACTACCCTATGGCTACACCTTC	CATYLGTLPYGYTF	TRBJ1-2	-	TRBV6-5	-
TGTGCCAGTAGTGAGGGGTGGGGCGAGACCCAGTACTTC	CASSEGWGETQYF	TRBJ2-5	-	TRBV19	-
TGTGCCAGTAGTAACGGTGCGGGACAGGGGACCGGGGAGCTGTTTTTT	CASSNGAGQGTGELFF	TRBJ2-2	TRBD1	TRBV19	once
TGCGCCAGCAGCCCGGGACAGGGAAGGATAGATACGCAGTATTTT	CASSPGQGRIDTQYF	TRBJ2-3	TRBD1	TRBV5-1	-
TGTGCCAGTAGTATTAGGGGCAGACAGGGAAGCACAGATACGCAGTATTTT	CASSIRGRQGSTDTQYF	TRBJ2-3	TRBD1	TRBV19	-
TGCAGTGCTAGAGTCGTAGATGAGCAGTTCTTC	CSARVVDEQFF	TRBJ2-1	-	TRBV20-1	-